There are many counts of the clone carrying this T cell receptor beta chain. The antigen remains unidentified. The sample originates from a study of CD8 T cells in ankylosing spondylitis. Broader study findings: Earlier work had already found some motif variants in reactive arthritis synovial fluid and blood. Disease-linked clones were reportedly significantly enriched in matched ankylosing spondylitis synovial fluid.

This CDR3 contains 15 residues. Trimming took 1 base from V and 2 from J, leaving 11 bases between them. Germline V lookup: CDR1 LGHDT, CDR2 YNNKEL (reference sequence). Construction of TCR beta libraries was performed using quantitative 5'-RACE with molecular barcodes. TCRdb re-called the 5' RACE reads with MiXCR, one entry per CDR3 protein. The table includes roughly 150,000 distinct CDR3 sequences, 6% to 8.5% detected once. The receptor's source is a female donor with ankylosing spondylitis or in good health (not recorded which). This chain uses TRBV3-1 with TRBJ2-5; D perhaps matches TRBD2 (6 bases). Sequenced material: blood, either unsorted or a sorted T cell fraction (not recorded which). DNA of the CDR3: TGTGCCAGCAGCCAAGTCGCGGGGTTACAAGAGACCCAGTACTTC. This translates into CASSQVAGLQETQYF.